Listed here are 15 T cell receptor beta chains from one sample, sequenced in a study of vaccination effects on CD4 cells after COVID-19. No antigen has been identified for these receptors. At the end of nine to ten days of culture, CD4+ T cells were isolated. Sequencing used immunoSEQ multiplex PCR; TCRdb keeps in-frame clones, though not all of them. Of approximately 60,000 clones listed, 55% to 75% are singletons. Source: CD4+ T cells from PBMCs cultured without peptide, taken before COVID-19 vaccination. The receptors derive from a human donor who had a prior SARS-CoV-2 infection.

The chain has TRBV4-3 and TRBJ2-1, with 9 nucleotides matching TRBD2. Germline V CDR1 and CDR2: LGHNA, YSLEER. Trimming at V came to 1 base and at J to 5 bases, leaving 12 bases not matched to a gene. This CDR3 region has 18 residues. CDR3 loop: CASSQGPGAGGFNNEQFF. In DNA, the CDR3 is TGCGCCAGCAGCCAAGGCCCGGGGGCGGGAGGGTTTAACAATGAGCAGTTCTTC.

The CDR3 DNA reads as TGCGCCAGCAGCCAAGTCCCCCTTGTGGGCTACGAGCAGTACTTC. Protein: CASSQVPLVGYEQYF. The genes are TRBV4-1 and TRBJ2-7; D gene unclear. Germline-derived CDR1 and CDR2 are MGHRA and YSYEKL. V lost 1 base to trimming and J lost 3 bases, with 13 bases between them. The CDR3 covers 15 residues.

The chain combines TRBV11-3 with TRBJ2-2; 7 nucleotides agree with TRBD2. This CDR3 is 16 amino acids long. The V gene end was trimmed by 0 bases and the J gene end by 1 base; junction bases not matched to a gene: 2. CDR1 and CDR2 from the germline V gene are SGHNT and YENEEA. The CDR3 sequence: CASSLDGGRNTGELFF. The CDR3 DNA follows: TGTGCCAGCAGCTTAGACGGCGGGAGGAACACCGGGGAGCTGTTTTTT.

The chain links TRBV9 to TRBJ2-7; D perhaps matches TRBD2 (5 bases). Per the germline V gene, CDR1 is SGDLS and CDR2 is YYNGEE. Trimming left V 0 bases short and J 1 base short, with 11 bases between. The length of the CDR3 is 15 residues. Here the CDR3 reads CASSVGLRESYEQYF. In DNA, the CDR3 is TGTGCCAGCAGCGTAGGGTTGAGGGAGTCCTACGAGCAGTACTTC. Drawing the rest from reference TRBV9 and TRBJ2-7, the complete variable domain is DSGVTQTPKHLITATGQRVTLRCSPRSGDLSVYWYQQSLDQGLQFLIQYYNGEERAKGNILERFSAQQFPDLHSELNLSSLELGDSALYFCASSVGLRESYEQYFGPGTRLTVT.

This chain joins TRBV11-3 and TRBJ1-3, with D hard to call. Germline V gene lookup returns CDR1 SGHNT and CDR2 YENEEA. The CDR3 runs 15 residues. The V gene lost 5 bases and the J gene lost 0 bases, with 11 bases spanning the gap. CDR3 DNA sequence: TGTGCCAGCAGCGACGACGGTTACTCTGGAAACACCATATATTTT. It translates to CASSDDGYSGNTIYF.

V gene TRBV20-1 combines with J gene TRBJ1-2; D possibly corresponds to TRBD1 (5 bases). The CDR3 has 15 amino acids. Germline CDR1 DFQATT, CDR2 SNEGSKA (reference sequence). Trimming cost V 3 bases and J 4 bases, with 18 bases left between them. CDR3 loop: CSASEAGLLSYGYTF. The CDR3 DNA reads TGCAGTGCTAGTGAGGCGGGGCTGCTTTCCTATGGCTACACCTTC.

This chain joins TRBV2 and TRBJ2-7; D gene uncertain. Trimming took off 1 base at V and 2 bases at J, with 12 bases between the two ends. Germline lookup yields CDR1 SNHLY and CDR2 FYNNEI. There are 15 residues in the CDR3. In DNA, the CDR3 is TGTGCCAGCAGTGAAGACCGATCGGCCACCTACGAGCAGTACTTC. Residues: CASSEDRSATYEQYF.

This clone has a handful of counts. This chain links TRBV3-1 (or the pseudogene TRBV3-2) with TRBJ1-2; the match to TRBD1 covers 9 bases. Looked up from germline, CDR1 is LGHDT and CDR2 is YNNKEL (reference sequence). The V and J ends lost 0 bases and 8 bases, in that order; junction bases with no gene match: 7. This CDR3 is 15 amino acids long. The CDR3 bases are TGTGCCAGCAGCCAAGAATCAACAGGGGGCAGGGGCTACACCTTC. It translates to CASSQESTGGRGYTF.

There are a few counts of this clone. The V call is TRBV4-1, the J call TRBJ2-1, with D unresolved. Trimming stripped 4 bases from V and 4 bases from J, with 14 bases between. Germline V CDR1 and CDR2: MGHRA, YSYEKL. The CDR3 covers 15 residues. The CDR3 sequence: CASSPRLVQYNEQFF. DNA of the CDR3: TGCGCCAGCAGCCCAAGACTCGTACAGTACAATGAGCAGTTCTTC.

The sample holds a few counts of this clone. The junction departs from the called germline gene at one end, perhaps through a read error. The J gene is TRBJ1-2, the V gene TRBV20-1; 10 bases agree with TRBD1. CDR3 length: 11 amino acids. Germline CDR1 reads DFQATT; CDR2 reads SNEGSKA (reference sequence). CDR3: CGWDRGSGYTF. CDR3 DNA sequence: TGTGGCTGGGACAGGGGCTCTGGCTACACCTTC.

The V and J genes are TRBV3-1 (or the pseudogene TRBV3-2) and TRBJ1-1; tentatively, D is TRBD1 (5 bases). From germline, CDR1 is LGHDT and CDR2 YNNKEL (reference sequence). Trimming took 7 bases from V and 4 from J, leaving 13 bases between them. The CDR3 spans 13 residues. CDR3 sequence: CASNVREGTEAFF. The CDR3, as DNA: TGTGCCAGCAACGTCAGGGAGGGCACTGAAGCTTTCTTT.

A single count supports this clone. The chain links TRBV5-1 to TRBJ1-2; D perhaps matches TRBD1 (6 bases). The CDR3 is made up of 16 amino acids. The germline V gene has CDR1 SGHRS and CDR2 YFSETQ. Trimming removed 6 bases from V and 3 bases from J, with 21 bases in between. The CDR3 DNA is TGCGCCAGCACGAAACAGATGCCCCGGGGGCACTATGGCTACACCTTC. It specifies CASTKQMPRGHYGYTF. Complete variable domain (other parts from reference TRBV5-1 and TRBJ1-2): KAGVTQTPRYLIKTRGQQVTLSCSPISGHRSVSWYQQTPGQGLQFLFEYFSETQRNKGNFPGRFSGRQFSNSRSEMNVSTLELGDSALYLCASTKQMPRGHYGYTFGSGTRLTVV.

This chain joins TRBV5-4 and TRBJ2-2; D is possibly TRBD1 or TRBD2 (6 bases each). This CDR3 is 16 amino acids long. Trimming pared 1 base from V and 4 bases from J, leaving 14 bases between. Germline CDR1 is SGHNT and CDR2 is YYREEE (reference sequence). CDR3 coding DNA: TGTGCCAGCAGCTTGAGGGGGGCCCGTGGCACCGGGGAGCTGTTTTTT. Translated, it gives CASSLRGARGTGELFF.

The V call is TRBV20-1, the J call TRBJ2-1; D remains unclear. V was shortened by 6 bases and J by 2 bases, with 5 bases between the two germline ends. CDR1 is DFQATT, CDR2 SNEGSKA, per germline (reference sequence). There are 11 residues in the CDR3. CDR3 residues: CSAGPYNEQFF. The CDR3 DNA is TGCAGTGCCGGCCCCTACAATGAGCAGTTCTTC.

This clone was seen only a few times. The CDR3 coding sequence is TGTGCCAGCAGCATACAACAGGGGGAAGGCTACACCTTC. This translates into CASSIQQGEGYTF. The genes are TRBV5-6 and TRBJ1-2; TRBD1 agrees at 8 bases. Unmatched junction bases numbered 7, after V lost 4 bases and J lost 8 bases. Germline values: CDR1 SGHDT, CDR2 YYEEEE. CDR3 size: 13 residues.